This TCR beta chain emerged from a study of T-cell reconstitution after alpha-beta-depleted transplantation in children. Broader study findings: Reportedly, only several hundred clones from non-depleted graft cells drove alpha-beta T-cell counts at about two months. A year post-transplant, T-cell counts and diversity derived mostly from newly produced T cells.

This clonotype appeared many times. What it binds is not known. There are 17 residues in the CDR3. Unmatched junction bases numbered 15, after V lost 4 bases and J lost 4 bases. Germline V gene data show CDR1 as DFQATT and CDR2 as SNEGSKA (reference sequence). Molecular barcoding with unique molecular identifiers was used for the TCRbeta library. Each CDR3 protein gets one entry after TCRdb re-called the PCR reads with MiXCR. The data contain roughly 70,000 distinct CDR3 sequences, roughly 4.5% of them seen just once; the ten biggest clones take up approximately 20%. The specimen was PBMCs, mostly from graft donor cells, collected 180 days after TCRalphabeta/CD19-depleted stem cell transplant. The receptor's source is a boy under two years old who had a stem cell transplant for acute myeloid leukemia, so the T cells may come from the graft donor. The chain uses TRBV20-1 and TRBJ1-2; 10 bases match TRBD1. The CDR3 region is CSATLRDRGRIGYGYTF. CDR3 in DNA: TGCAGTGCTACCCTCCGGGACAGGGGAAGAATCGGCTATGGCTACACCTTC.